These 27 T cell receptor beta chains were all obtained from the same sample, sequenced in a study of spatial heterogeneity in lung cancer. Noted time point: sample taken at primary tumor resection. Sequencing of whole RNA from tumor, nontumor lung or frozen PBMC involved no sorting. TCRdb ran MiXCR on the 5' RACE reads and lists one entry per CDR3 protein. This sample has roughly 3,700 distinct CDR3 sequences, with 25% to 30% found just once. The sequences come from normal lung tissue next to the tumor, collected at surgery. Receptors were obtained from a male donor with early-stage non-small cell lung cancer.

The chain has TRBV5-6 and TRBJ2-1; the match to TRBD2 covers 7 bases. The CDR3 is 13 amino acids. Per the germline V gene, CDR1 is SGHDT and CDR2 is YYEEEE. The junction had 1 base not matched to a gene; V was cut back by 0 bases and J by 7 bases. CDR3 in DNA: TGTGCCAGCAGCTTGGCCGGGGGGAATGAGCAGTTCTTC. As protein: CASSLAGGNEQFF.

Within the sample, this clonotype is medium-sized (0.01 to 0.1%). The rearrangement uses TRBV9 and TRBJ2-2; 7 bases match TRBD1. The CDR3 has 15 amino acids. V lost 2 bases to trimming and J lost 4 bases; unmatched junction nucleotides: 5. Germline-derived CDR1 and CDR2 are SGDLS and YYNGEE. The CDR3 protein is CASSVDRAGTGELFF. CDR3 DNA: TGTGCCAGCAGCGTCGACAGGGCGGGCACCGGGGAGCTGTTTTTT.

This clonotype came up many times. The chain joins TRBV5-5 to TRBJ1-1; D not resolved. This CDR3 has 13 amino acids. The V and J ends lost 0 bases and 0 bases respectively, with 3 bases between them. Germline V CDR1 and CDR2: SGHKS, YYEKEE (reference sequence). DNA of the CDR3: TGTGCCAGCAGCTTGGTCCTGAACACTGAAGCTTTCTTT. Encoded protein: CASSLVLNTEAFF.

This clonotype is medium-sized by share. The V gene is TRBV5-1, the J gene TRBJ2-1; TRBD2 matches 10 bases. The CDR3 has 17 amino acids. The trim removed 1 base at V and 8 bases at J, leaving 12 bases unmatched. CDR1 and CDR2 (germline): SGHRS, YFSETQ. CDR3 nucleotide sequence: TGCGCCAGCAGCTTGCCTCCAGCGGGAGGGCCGGTGGATGAGCAGTTCTTC. The encoded protein is CASSLPPAGGPVDEQFF.

Relative to its sample, this clonotype is large. This CDR3 is CASSFRLAGDQETQYF. The DNA for the CDR3 is TGCGCCAGCAGCTTTCGACTAGCGGGGGACCAAGAGACCCAGTACTTC. The chain couples TRBV5-1 to TRBJ2-5, with TRBD2 identical over 12 bases. V shed 2 bases, J shed 0 bases, and the junction held 2 bases outside the gene matches. The germline gives CDR1 SGHRS, CDR2 YFSETQ. The CDR3 has 16 amino acids.

By its share, this clonotype is medium-sized. V and J are TRBV5-1 and TRBJ2-3; the D gene could be TRBD1 or TRBD2 (5 bases each). V lost 3 bases, J lost 3 bases, and 14 bases lay in between. This CDR3 region has 15 residues. Germline V gives CDR1 SGHRS, CDR2 YFSETQ. CDR3 coding DNA: TGCGCCAGCAGCTCACTGGGACGTGCTACAGATACGCAGTATTTT. It specifies CASSSLGRATDTQYF. The variable domain in full, completed from reference TRBV5-1 and TRBJ2-3, reads KAGVTQTPRYLIKTRGQQVTLSCSPISGHRSVSWYQQTPGQGLQFLFEYFSETQRNKGNFPGRFSGRQFSNSRSEMNVSTLELGDSALYLCASSSLGRATDTQYFGPGTRLTVL.

This clonotype showed up many times. This sequence joins TRBV3-1 and TRBJ2-1; tentatively, D is TRBD2 (6 bases). This CDR3 spans 14 amino acids. Per the germline V gene, CDR1 is LGHDT and CDR2 is YNNKEL (reference sequence). Trimming took 6 bases from V and 5 from J, leaving 14 bases between them. CDR3 protein: CASRDLAQNNEQFF. Here the CDR3 DNA reads TGTGCCAGCAGGGATCTAGCGCAGAACAATGAGCAGTTCTTC.

This clonotype is labeled medium-sized. The chain couples TRBV28 to TRBJ2-7; TRBD2 matches 11 bases. This CDR3 has 16 residues. V was pared by 5 bases and J by 7 bases, with 13 bases of the junction left unmatched. Germline V gene data show CDR1 as MDHEN and CDR2 as SYDVKM. The CDR3 reads CASSPSSGRLAREQYF. The DNA of the CDR3 is TGTGCCAGCAGTCCCTCTAGCGGGAGGCTTGCGAGGGAGCAGTACTTC. Full variable domain (missing parts from reference TRBV28 and TRBJ2-7): DVKVTQSSRYLVKRTGEKVFLECVQDMDHENMFWYRQDPGLGLRLIYFSYDVKMKEKGDIPEGYSVSREKKERFSLILESASTNQTSMYLCASSPSSGRLAREQYFGPGTRLTVT.

Within the sample, this clonotype is medium-sized. The chain carries TRBV12-3 or TRBV12-4 and TRBJ2-5; D perhaps matches TRBD2 (5 bases). V lost 5 bases and J 5 bases, leaving 6 bases between the germline ends. The CDR3 is made up of 11 amino acids. The CDR3 spells CASSRGETQYF. DNA of the CDR3: TGTGCCAGCAGTCGCGGGGAGACCCAGTACTTC.

The V call is TRBV2, the J call TRBJ2-1, with 15 bases identical to TRBD2. This CDR3 is 17 amino acids long. The J segment lost 10 bases and the V segment lost 3 bases, leaving 10 bases of the junction unmatched. Looked up from germline, CDR1 is SNHLY and CDR2 is FYNNEI. CDR3 DNA sequence: TGTGCCAGCAGTGAGGAATCCGGGACTAGCGGGGGGCCCGAGCAGTTCTTC. Amino acid sequence: CASSEESGTSGGPEQFF.

This clonotype is medium-sized. The rearrangement links TRBV25-1 to TRBJ2-3; the D call may be TRBD1 or TRBD2 (5 bases each). Germline CDR1 MGHDK, CDR2 SYGVNS. The CDR3 totals 14 residues. Trimming left V 6 bases short and J 8 bases short, with 18 bases between. In DNA form, the CDR3 reads TGTGCCAGCAGCAACATGGGACGCTTGGTTACGCAGTATTTT. This encodes CASSNMGRLVTQYF.

By share, this clonotype counts as medium-sized. The V call is TRBV10-1, the J call TRBJ2-5, with TRBD2 matching over 9 bases. Germline values: CDR1 WNHNN, CDR2 SYGVQD (reference sequence). V lost 4 bases and J lost 3; bases outside the gene matches: 12. This CDR3 spans 17 amino acids. The CDR3 DNA follows: TGCGCCAGCAGTGGACGTTTGGGATTAGCGGGGGAAGAGACCCAGTACTTC. This sequence encodes CASSGRLGLAGEETQYF.

This clonotype is medium-sized within its sample. This chain links TRBV20-1 with TRBJ2-5; maybe TRBD1 (6 bases). The CDR3 loop spans 12 amino acids. The ends were cut back, 2 bases at V and 11 bases at J, with 15 bases in the middle. Germline loops: CDR1 DFQATT, CDR2 SNEGSKA (reference sequence). DNA for the CDR3: TGCAGTGCTAGATCTGAGGGGGTGGGTCAGTACTTC. Translation gives CSARSEGVGQYF.

This chain joins TRBV27 and TRBJ2-2; D might be TRBD2 (6 bases). V lost 10 bases, J lost 6 bases, and 12 bases lay in between. In germline, CDR1 is MNHEY, CDR2 SMNVEV (reference sequence). The length of the CDR3 is 12 residues. The CDR3 DNA follows: TGTGCCACCTATGGGACTGCCGGGGAGCTGTTTTTT. Its translation: CATYGTAGELFF.

In this sample, this clonotype turned up many times. V usage is TRBV11-1 and J usage is TRBJ1-1; the D gene is possibly TRBD1 (5 bases). The CDR3 runs 12 residues. The germline CDR1 and CDR2 sequences are SGHAT and FQDESV (reference sequence). V lost 6 bases and J 4 bases, leaving 9 bases between the germline ends. The CDR3 region is CASSRDRTEAFF. The CDR3, as DNA: TGTGCCAGCAGTCGGGACCGCACTGAAGCTTTCTTT.

There are many counts of this clonotype. The genes are TRBV6-4 and TRBJ2-3; 10 bases match TRBD2. The germline V gene encodes CDR1 MRHNA and CDR2 SNTAGT. CDR3 length: 15 residues. The V segment lost 3 bases and the J segment 6 bases; nucleotides outside the gene matches: 6. Here the CDR3 DNA reads TGTGCCAGCAGTGAGTCTAGCGGGAGTCGGGATACGCAGTATTTT. It is translated as CASSESSGSRDTQYF.

This clonotype has at least ten counts. V usage is TRBV20-1 and J usage is TRBJ2-1; 8 nucleotides agree with TRBD1. This CDR3 is built from 14 residues. The germline V gene has CDR1 DFQATT and CDR2 SNEGSKA (reference sequence). V was pared by 6 bases and J by 7 bases, with 11 bases of the junction left unmatched. The DNA of the CDR3 is TGCAGTGCAAATACAGGGGGTTATTCGAATGAGCAGTTCTTC. This translates into CSANTGGYSNEQFF.

This clonotype was picked up one time. The V gene is TRBV11-2, the J gene TRBJ2-7, with TRBD2 as a possible D gene (5 bases). With 2 bases removed from V and 5 bases from J, the gap between germline ends came to 13 bases. Germline V gene sequence: CDR1 SGHAT, CDR2 FQNNGV. CDR3 length: 14 residues. Here the CDR3 reads CASSLMQGSHEQYF. CDR3 nucleotides: TGTGCCAGCAGCTTAATGCAAGGGAGCCACGAGCAGTACTTC.

The chain carries TRBV20-1 and TRBJ2-3, with D uncertain. Trimming took off 0 bases at V and 2 bases at J, with 21 bases between the two ends. CDR1 and CDR2 (germline): DFQATT, SNEGSKA (reference sequence). The length of the CDR3 is 18 residues. The CDR3 loop is CSARDSRRGSVHTDTQYF. In DNA, the CDR3 is TGCAGTGCTAGAGATTCGCGGCGCGGAAGCGTGCACACAGATACGCAGTATTTT.

The rearrangement links TRBV7-2 to TRBJ2-1, with no clear D. The ends were cut back, 3 bases at V and 9 bases at J, with 3 bases in the middle. Germline assignment: CDR1 SGHTA and CDR2 FQGNSA. The CDR3 length is 10 residues. CDR3 in amino acids: CASSLREQFF. DNA of the CDR3: TGTGCCAGCAGCTTGCGTGAGCAGTTCTTC.

The rearrangement uses TRBV6-2 or TRBV6-3 and TRBJ2-3, with a tentative D call TRBD2 (5 bases). Germline lookup yields CDR1 MNHEY and CDR2 SVGEGT. The CDR3 covers 14 residues. The V gene lost 6 bases and the J gene lost 4 bases, with 14 bases spanning the gap. Here the CDR3 reads CASRPTSYSDTQYF. CDR3 DNA sequence: TGTGCCAGCAGACCAACTAGTTATTCAGATACGCAGTATTTT.

The genes are TRBV7-2 and TRBJ2-1; 10 nucleotides align to TRBD2. This CDR3 comprises 15 residues. Unmatched junction bases numbered 5, after V lost 5 bases and J lost 4 bases. Germline values: CDR1 SGHTA, CDR2 FQGNSA. CDR3 sequence reads: CASSAGTSAYNEQFF. The CDR3 DNA reads as TGTGCCAGCAGCGCCGGGACTAGCGCTTACAATGAGCAGTTCTTC.

Within the sample, this clonotype is medium-sized. Here the CDR3 DNA reads TGCGCCAGCAGCTCGGACAGCACAGATACGCAGTATTTT. Protein: CASSSDSTDTQYF. V gene TRBV5-1 combines with J gene TRBJ2-3; D remains ambiguous. Germline assignment: CDR1 SGHRS and CDR2 YFSETQ. This CDR3 is 13 amino acids long. Trimming removed 3 bases from V and 0 bases from J, with 5 bases in between.

This clonotype was recorded many times. The rearrangement links TRBV5-1 to TRBJ2-5; maybe TRBD2 (5 bases). This CDR3 contains 15 residues. V lost 1 base and J 3 bases, leaving 13 bases between the germline ends. Germline CDR1 is SGHRS and CDR2 is YFSETQ. The CDR3 DNA reads TGCGCCAGCAGCTTGTGGGCGGACTTAGAAGAGACCCAGTACTTC. Residues: CASSLWADLEETQYF.

This clonotype is medium-sized by share. V is TRBV9 and J is TRBJ2-3; no reliable D call. The CDR3 loop spans 15 amino acids. The ends were cut back, 7 bases at V and 2 bases at J, with 17 bases in the middle. CDR1 SGDLS and CDR2 YYNGEE come from the germline V gene. CDR3 in amino acids: CASGFGRANTDTQYF. The CDR3 coding sequence is TGTGCCAGCGGATTTGGCAGAGCTAACACAGATACGCAGTATTTT.

This clonotype was counted only a few times. The J gene is TRBJ2-2, the V gene TRBV6-1; D remains unclear. This CDR3 comprises 14 residues. V was pared by 4 bases and J by 6 bases, with 12 bases between. In germline, CDR1 is MNHNS, CDR2 SASEGT. The CDR3 bases are TGTGCCAGCAGTGCCCGACATTCTTCCGGGGAGCTGTTTTTT. Translated: CASSARHSSGELFF.

V and J are TRBV7-2 and TRBJ1-2; possible D gene TRBD1, 5 bases. V lost 1 base and J lost 2, with 8 bases in between. The CDR3 extends over 14 amino acids. In germline, CDR1 is SGHTA, CDR2 FQGNSA. The CDR3 reads CASSLGQRNYGYTF. For the CDR3, the DNA is TGTGCCAGCAGCTTAGGACAGCGGAACTATGGCTACACCTTC.